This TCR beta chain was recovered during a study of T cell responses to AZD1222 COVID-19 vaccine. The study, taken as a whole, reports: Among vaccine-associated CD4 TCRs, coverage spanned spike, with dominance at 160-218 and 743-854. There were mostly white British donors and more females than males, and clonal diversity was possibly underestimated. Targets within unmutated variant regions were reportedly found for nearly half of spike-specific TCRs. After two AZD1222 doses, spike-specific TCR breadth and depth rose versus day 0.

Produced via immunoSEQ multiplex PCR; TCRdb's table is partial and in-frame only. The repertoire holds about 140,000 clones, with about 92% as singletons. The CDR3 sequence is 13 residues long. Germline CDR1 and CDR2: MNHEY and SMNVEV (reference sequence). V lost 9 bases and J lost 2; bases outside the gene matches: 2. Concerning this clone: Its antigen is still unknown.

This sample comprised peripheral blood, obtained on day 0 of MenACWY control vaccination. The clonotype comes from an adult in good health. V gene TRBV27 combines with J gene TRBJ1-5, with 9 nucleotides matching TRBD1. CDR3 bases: TGTGCCAGTTGGGACAGGGGCAATCAGCCCCAGCATTTT. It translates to CASWDRGNQPQHF.